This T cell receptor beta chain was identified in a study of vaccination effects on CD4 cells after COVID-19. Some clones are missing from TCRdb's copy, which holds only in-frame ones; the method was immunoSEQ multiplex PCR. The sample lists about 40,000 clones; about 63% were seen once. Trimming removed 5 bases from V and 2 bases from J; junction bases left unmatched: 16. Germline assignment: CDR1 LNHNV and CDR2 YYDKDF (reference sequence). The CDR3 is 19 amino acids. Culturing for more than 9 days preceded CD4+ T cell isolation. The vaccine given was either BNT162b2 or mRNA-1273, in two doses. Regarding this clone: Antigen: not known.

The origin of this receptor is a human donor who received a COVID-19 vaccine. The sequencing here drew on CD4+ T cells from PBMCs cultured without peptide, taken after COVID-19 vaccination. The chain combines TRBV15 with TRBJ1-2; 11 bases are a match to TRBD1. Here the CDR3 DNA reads TGTGCCACCAGCCGAACGCCAGTGGGACAGGGGGTCCGGAACTATGGCTACACCTTC. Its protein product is CATSRTPVGQGVRNYGYTF.